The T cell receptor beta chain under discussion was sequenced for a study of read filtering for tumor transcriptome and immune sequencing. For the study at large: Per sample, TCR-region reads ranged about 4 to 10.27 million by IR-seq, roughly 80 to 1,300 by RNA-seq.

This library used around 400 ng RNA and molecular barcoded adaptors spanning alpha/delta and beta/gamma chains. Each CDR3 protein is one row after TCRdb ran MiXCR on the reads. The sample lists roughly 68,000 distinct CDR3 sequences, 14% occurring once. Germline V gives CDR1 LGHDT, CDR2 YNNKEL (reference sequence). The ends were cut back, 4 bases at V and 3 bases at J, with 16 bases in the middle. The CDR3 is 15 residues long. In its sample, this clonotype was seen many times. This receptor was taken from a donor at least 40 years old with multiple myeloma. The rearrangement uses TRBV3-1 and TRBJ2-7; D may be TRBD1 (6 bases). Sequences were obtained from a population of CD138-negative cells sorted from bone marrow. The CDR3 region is CASSPQGPRGYEQYF. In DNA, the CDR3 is TGTGCCAGCAGCCCACAGGGACCCCGGGGCTACGAGCAGTACTTC.